This T cell receptor (beta chain) was observed in a study of T cells after yellow fever vaccination. Study-wide context: Fractions with few cells were prepared using SMART-Seq v4 Ultra Low Input.

This clonotype was detected a few times. The antigen remains undetermined. Points from the study as a whole: The secondary response showed a weaker magnitude and a faster peak, day 5 versus 15. At around 95% for CD4 and 70% to 90% for CD8, most primary-vaccination clones showed up again after the booster.

Trimming cost V 6 bases and J 3 bases; bases outside gene matches: 17. The CDR3 is 18 amino acids. Germline CDR1 reads MNHEY; CDR2 reads SVGEGT. MiXCR, applied by TCRdb to the 5' RACE reads, yields one record per CDR3 protein. The profile shows about 130,000 distinct CDR3 sequences, almost 9% of them singletons. This clonotype was sampled from a man between 18 and 29 years old who received the YFV17D yellow fever vaccine. Sequences were derived from CD8+ T cells sorted from PBMCs, sampled on the day of the yellow fever booster vaccination. The chain couples TRBV6-2 or TRBV6-3 to TRBJ2-1; TRBD1 matches at 7 bases. CDR3 DNA sequence: TGTGCCAGCAGCGACACAGGGGATCTAAAAGGATTCTACAATGAGCAGTTCTTC. As protein: CASSDTGDLKGFYNEQFF.